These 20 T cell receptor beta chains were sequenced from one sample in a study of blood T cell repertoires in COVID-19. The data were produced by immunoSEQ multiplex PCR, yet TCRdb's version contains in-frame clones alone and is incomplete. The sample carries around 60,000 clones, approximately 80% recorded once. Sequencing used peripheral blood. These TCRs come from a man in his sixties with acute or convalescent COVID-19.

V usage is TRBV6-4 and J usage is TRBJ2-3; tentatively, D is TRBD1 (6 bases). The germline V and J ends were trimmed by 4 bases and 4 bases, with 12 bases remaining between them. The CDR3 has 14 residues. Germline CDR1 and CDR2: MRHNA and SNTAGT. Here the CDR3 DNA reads TGTGCCAGCAGTGGGACAGACCAACCAGATACGCAGTATTTT. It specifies CASSGTDQPDTQYF.

The CDR3 reads CASSFSGTGGDSPLHF. The DNA of the CDR3 is TGTGCCAGCAGTTTTTCAGGGACAGGGGGCGATTCACCCCTCCACTTT. This chain uses TRBV27 with TRBJ1-6, with 12 bases identical to TRBD1. The ends lost 3 bases at V and 8 bases at J; junction bases unmatched: 5. Looked up from germline, CDR1 is MNHEY and CDR2 is SMNVEV (reference sequence). The CDR3 has 16 amino acids.

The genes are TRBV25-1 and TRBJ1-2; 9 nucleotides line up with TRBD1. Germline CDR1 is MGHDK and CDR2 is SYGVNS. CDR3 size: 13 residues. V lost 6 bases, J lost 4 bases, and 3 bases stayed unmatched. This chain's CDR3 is CASSPTGGYGYTF. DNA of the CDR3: TGTGCCAGCAGCCCGACAGGGGGCTATGGCTACACCTTC.

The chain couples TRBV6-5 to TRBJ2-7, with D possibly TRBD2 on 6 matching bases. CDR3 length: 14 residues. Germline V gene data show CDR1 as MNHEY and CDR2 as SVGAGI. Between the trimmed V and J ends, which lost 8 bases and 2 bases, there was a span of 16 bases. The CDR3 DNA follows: TGTGCCAGCGCGGGGAGGAACCCTGCCTACGAGCAGTACTTC. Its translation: CASAGRNPAYEQYF.

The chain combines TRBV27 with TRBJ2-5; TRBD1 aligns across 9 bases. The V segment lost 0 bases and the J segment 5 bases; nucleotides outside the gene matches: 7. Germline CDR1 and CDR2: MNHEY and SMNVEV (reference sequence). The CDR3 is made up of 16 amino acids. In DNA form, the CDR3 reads TGTGCCAGCAGTTTATCCCCGGGACAGGGACGGGAGACCCAGTACTTC. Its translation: CASSLSPGQGRETQYF.

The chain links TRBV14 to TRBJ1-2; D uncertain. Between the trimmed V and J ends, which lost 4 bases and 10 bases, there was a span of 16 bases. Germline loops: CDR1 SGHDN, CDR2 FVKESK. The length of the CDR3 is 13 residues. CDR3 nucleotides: TGTGCCAGCAGCCTCAGGTCAGGCCGACCCTACACCTTC. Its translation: CASSLRSGRPYTF.

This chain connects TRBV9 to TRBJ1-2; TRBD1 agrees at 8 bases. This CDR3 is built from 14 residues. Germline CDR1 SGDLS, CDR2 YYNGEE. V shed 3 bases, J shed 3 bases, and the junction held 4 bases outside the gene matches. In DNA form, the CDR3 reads TGTGCCAGCAGCGGGACAGGGAATTACTATGGCTACACCTTC. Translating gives CASSGTGNYYGYTF.

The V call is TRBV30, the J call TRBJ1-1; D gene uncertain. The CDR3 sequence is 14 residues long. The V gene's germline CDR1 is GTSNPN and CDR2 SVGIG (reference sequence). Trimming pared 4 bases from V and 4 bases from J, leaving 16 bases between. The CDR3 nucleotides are TGTGCCTGGACGGTAGGGCCCACTAGCACTGAAGCTTTCTTT. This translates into CAWTVGPTSTEAFF.

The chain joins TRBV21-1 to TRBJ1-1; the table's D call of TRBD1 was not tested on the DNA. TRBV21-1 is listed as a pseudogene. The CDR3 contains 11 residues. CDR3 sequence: CARIGQTEAFF. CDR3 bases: TGTGCCAGAATCGGACAGACTGAAGCTTTCTTT.

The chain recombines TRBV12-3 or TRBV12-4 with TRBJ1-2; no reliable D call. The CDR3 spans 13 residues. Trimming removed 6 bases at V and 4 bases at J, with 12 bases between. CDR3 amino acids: CASRGSMGYGYTF. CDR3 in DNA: TGTGCCAGCAGAGGTAGCATGGGCTATGGCTACACCTTC.

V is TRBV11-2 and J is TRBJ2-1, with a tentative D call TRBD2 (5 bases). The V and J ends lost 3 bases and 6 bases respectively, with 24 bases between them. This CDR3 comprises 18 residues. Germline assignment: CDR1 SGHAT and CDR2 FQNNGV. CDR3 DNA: TGTGCCAGCAGCTTGCGCTCGCAGATGAGGGCCGGGCGCAATGAGCAGTTCTTC. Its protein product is CASSLRSQMRAGRNEQFF.

This CDR3 is CASSARTGGNSPLHF. CDR3 sequence (DNA): TGTGCCAGCAGTGCAAGGACAGGGGGCAATTCACCCCTCCACTTT. V and J are TRBV27 and TRBJ1-6; 11 nucleotides line up with TRBD1. The CDR3 has 15 amino acids. Germline-derived CDR1 and CDR2 are MNHEY and SMNVEV (reference sequence). Trimming removed 5 bases from V and 7 bases from J; junction bases left unmatched: 4.

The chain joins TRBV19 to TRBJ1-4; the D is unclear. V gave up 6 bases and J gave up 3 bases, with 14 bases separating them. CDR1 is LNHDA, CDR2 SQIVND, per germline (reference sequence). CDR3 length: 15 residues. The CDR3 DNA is TGTGCCAGTAGACCACCCAACGCGGCTAATGAAAAACTGTTTTTT. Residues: CASRPPNAANEKLFF.

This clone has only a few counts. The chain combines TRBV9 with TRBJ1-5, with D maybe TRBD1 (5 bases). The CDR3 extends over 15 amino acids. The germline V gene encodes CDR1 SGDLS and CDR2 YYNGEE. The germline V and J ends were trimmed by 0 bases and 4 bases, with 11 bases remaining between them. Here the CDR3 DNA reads TGTGCCAGCAGCGTAGGGGGGGAGCGGAATCAGCCCCAGCATTTT. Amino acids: CASSVGGERNQPQHF.

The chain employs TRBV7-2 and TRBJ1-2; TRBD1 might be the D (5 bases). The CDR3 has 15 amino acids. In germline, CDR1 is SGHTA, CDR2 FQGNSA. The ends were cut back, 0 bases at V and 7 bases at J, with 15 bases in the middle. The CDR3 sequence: CASSLASGGRSGYTF. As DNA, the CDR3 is TGTGCCAGCAGCTTAGCTTCGGGGGGTAGGAGTGGCTACACCTTC. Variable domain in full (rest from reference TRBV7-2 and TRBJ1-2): GAGVSQSPSNKVTEKGKDVELRCDPISGHTALYWYRQSLGQGLEFLIYFQGNSAPDKSGLPSDRFSAERTGGSVSTLTIQRTQQEDSAVYLCASSLASGGRSGYTFGSGTRLTVV.

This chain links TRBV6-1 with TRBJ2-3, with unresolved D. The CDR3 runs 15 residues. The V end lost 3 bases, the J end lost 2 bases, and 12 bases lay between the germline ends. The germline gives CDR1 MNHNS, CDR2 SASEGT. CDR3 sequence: CASSDEVRITDTQYF. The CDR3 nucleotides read TGTGCCAGCAGTGATGAAGTGAGAATCACAGATACGCAGTATTTT.

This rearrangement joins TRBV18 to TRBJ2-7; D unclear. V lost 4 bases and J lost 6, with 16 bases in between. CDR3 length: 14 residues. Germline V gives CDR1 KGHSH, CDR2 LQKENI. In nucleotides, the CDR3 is TGTGCCAGCTCACGGTCTCTTGGAGAGCCCGAGCAGTACTTC. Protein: CASSRSLGEPEQYF. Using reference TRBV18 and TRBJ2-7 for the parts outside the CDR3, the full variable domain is NAGVMQNPRHLVRRRGQEARLRCSPMKGHSHVYWYRQLPEEGLKFMVYLQKENIIDESGMPKERFSAEFPKEGPSILRIQQVVRGDSAAYFCASSRSLGEPEQYFGPGTRLTVT.

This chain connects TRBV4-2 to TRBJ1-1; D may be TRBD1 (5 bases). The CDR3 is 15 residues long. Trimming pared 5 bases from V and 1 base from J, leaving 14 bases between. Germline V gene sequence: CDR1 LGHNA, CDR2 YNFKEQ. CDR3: CASSAPRRGNTEAFF. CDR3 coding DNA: TGTGCCAGCAGCGCTCCAAGGAGGGGGAACACTGAAGCTTTCTTT.

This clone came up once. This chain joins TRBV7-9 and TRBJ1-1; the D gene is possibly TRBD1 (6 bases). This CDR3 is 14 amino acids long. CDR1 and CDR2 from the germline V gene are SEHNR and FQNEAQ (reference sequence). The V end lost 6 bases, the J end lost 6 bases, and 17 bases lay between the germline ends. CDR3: CASRPSIRGSEAFF. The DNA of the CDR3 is TGTGCCAGCAGGCCGTCAATAAGGGGGTCTGAAGCTTTCTTT. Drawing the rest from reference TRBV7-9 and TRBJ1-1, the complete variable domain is DTGVSQNPRHKITKRGQNVTFRCDPISEHNRLYWYRQTLGQGPEFLTYFQNEAQLEKSRLLSDRFSAERPKGSFSTLEIQRTEQGDSAMYLCASRPSIRGSEAFFGQGTRLTVV.

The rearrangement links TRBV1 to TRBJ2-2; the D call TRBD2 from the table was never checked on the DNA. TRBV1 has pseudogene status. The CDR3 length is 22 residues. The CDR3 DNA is TGCACCAGCAGCCCCCTACCCCCCAGACTAGCGGGGGGGCCCGCGAACACCGGGGAGCTGTTTTTT. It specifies CTSSPLPPRLAGGPANTGELFF.